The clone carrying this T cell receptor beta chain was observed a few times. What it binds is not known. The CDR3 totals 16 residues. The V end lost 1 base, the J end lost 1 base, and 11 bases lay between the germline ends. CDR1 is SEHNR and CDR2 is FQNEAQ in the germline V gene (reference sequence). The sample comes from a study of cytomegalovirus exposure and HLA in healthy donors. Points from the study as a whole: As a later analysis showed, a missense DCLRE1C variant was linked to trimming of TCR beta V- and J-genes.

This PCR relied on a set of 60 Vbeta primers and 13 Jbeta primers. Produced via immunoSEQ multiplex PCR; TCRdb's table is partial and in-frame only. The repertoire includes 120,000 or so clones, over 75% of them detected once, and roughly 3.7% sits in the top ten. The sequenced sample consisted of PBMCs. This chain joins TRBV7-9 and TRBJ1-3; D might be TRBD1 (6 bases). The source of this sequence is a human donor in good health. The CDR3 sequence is CASSLVQGISGNTIYF. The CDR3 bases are TGTGCCAGCAGCTTAGTCCAGGGGATTTCTGGAAACACCATATATTTT.